A single sample gave rise to the 20 T cell receptor beta chains below, sequenced in a study of T cell changes during pregnancy in multiple sclerosis. Here immunoSEQ multiplex PCR was the method, and the copy in TCRdb shows in-frame clones only, minus some. The table records fewer than 85,000 clones, 80% to 95% of them present only once. The input for sequencing was peripheral blood, taken in the first trimester of pregnancy. These receptors came from a female donor in good health, enrolled as a control in a pregnancy study.

The V and J genes are TRBV20-1 and TRBJ2-7, with 11 nucleotides matching TRBD2. V trimming: 5 bases; J trimming: 10 bases; junction bases outside the gene matches: 4. The germline gives CDR1 DFQATT, CDR2 SNEGSKA (reference sequence). CDR3 length equals 11 residues. The CDR3 DNA reads as TGCAGTGCTTGGGGACTAGCGGAACAGTACTTC. Residues: CSAWGLAEQYF.

This clone was found once. The chain uses TRBV5-8 and TRBJ2-7, with a tentative D call TRBD1 (6 bases). The length of the CDR3 is 15 residues. Germline assignment: CDR1 SGHTS and CDR2 YDEGEE. V was cut by 3 bases and J by 0 bases, with 13 bases left in between. The CDR3 spells CASSSRDTDSYEQYF. The CDR3 region has the DNA TGTGCCAGCAGCTCCCGGGACACCGACTCCTACGAGCAGTACTTC.

The genes are TRBV5-4 and TRBJ2-7; 8 nucleotides match TRBD2. Per the germline V gene, CDR1 is SGHNT and CDR2 is YYREEE (reference sequence). This CDR3 spans 14 amino acids. After removal of 2 bases from V and 1 base from J, the junction contained 2 bases not matched to a gene. CDR3 amino acids: CASSFTSGSYEQYF. CDR3 DNA sequence: TGTGCCAGCAGCTTTACTAGCGGTTCCTACGAGCAGTACTTC.

This clone appeared a few times. This chain links TRBV28 with TRBJ1-2, with 8 bases matching TRBD1. The J segment lost 8 bases and the V segment lost 6 bases, leaving 11 bases of the junction unmatched. This CDR3 region has 14 residues. Germline V gene sequence: CDR1 MDHEN, CDR2 SYDVKM. This chain's CDR3 is CASSQGIRTGGYTF. The CDR3 region has the DNA TGTGCCAGCAGCCAAGGGATCAGGACAGGGGGCTACACCTTC.

The chain carries TRBV6-1 and TRBJ2-7; D possibly corresponds to TRBD1 (5 bases). Germline lookup yields CDR1 MNHNS and CDR2 SASEGT. The CDR3 sequence is 17 residues long. The V gene lost 2 bases and the J gene lost 4 bases, with 21 bases spanning the gap. CDR3 nucleotides: TGTGCCAGCAGTGAAAGTTTTTCAGGGTTAACGAGTTACGAGCAGTACTTC. Its protein is CASSESFSGLTSYEQYF.

This clone is a singleton in its sample. The rearrangement joins TRBV28 to TRBJ2-1; TRBD2 matches 8 bases. Germline V lookup: CDR1 MDHEN, CDR2 SYDVKM. The trim removed 5 bases at V and 4 bases at J, leaving 7 bases unmatched. The CDR3 length is 15 residues. The CDR3 DNA reads TGTGCCAGCAGTATACGGGAGGGCCGGTACAATGAGCAGTTCTTC. Its protein is CASSIREGRYNEQFF.

The chain employs TRBV28 and TRBJ1-5; TRBD1 is a possible D gene (6 bases). The CDR3 contains 15 residues. Between the trimmed V and J ends, which lost 2 bases and 7 bases, there was a span of 15 bases. CDR1 is MDHEN and CDR2 is SYDVKM in the germline V gene. CDR3 in amino acids: CASSLVSGESQPQHF. The CDR3, as DNA: TGTGCCAGCAGTTTAGTATCAGGGGAGTCCCAGCCCCAGCATTTT.

The chain has TRBV28 and TRBJ2-7; 7 bases map to TRBD2. Germline values: CDR1 MDHEN, CDR2 SYDVKM. The CDR3 runs to 15 residues. J gave up 5 bases and V 4 bases, and 11 bases lay outside the gene matches. CDR3 nucleotide sequence: TGTGCCAGCAGTTATGAAGGAGCGGGGAAGGACGAGCAGTACTTC. As protein: CASSYEGAGKDEQYF.

The J gene is TRBJ2-7, the V gene TRBV2; maybe TRBD2 (5 bases). Per germline, CDR1 SNHLY and CDR2 FYNNEI. V was pared by 6 bases and J by 6 bases, with 9 bases between. The CDR3 spans 11 residues. This CDR3 is CASRTGIEQYF. The CDR3 bases are TGTGCCAGCAGAACGGGGATCGAGCAGTACTTC.

The genes are TRBV9 and TRBJ1-1; TRBD1 is a possible D gene (5 bases). Germline assignment: CDR1 SGDLS and CDR2 YYNGEE. V lost 2 bases and J lost 5, with 10 bases in between. The CDR3 has 13 amino acids. CDR3 coding DNA: TGTGCCAGCAGCGTCAGGGAAAGGACTGAAGCTTTCTTT. This gives the protein CASSVRERTEAFF.

This chain connects TRBV5-1 to TRBJ2-1, with a tentative D call TRBD2 (5 bases). The length of the CDR3 is 13 residues. From germline, CDR1 is SGHRS and CDR2 YFSETQ. The ends were cut back, 5 bases at V and 4 bases at J, with 10 bases in the middle. The CDR3, as DNA: TGCGCCAGCAGTTCGGGAAGTTACAATGAGCAGTTCTTC. It codes for CASSSGSYNEQFF.

The V and J genes are TRBV28 and TRBJ1-2, with 7 positions matching TRBD1. Germline V CDR1 and CDR2: MDHEN, SYDVKM. CDR3 size: 17 residues. The V and J ends lost 5 bases and 1 base, in that order; junction bases with no gene match: 13. The CDR3 spells CASSTRQGILVNYGYTF. The CDR3, as DNA: TGTGCCAGCAGTACAAGACAGGGAATATTGGTTAACTATGGCTACACCTTC.

This chain connects TRBV7-9 to TRBJ1-1; D gene uncertain. The germline V gene has CDR1 SEHNR and CDR2 FQNEAQ (reference sequence). CDR3 length: 13 residues. Trimming pared 1 base from V and 6 bases from J, leaving 9 bases between. This CDR3 is CASSLGPGPEAFF. The CDR3 bases are TGTGCCAGCAGCTTAGGACCGGGTCCTGAAGCTTTCTTT. The entire variable domain, with the rest obtained from reference TRBV7-9 and TRBJ1-1, is as follows: DTGVSQNPRHKITKRGQNVTFRCDPISEHNRLYWYRQTLGQGPEFLTYFQNEAQLEKSRLLSDRFSAERPKGSFSTLEIQRTEQGDSAMYLCASSLGPGPEAFFGQGTRLTVV.

The chain combines TRBV13 with TRBJ2-7, with TRBD1 matching 7 bases. The V segment lost 1 base and the J segment 2 bases; nucleotides outside the gene matches: 5. This CDR3 is 15 amino acids long. Germline V gives CDR1 PRHDT, CDR2 FYEKMQ (reference sequence). The CDR3 here is CASSLEKGQTYEQYF. The CDR3 nucleotides are TGTGCCAGCAGCTTAGAGAAGGGACAGACCTACGAGCAGTACTTC.

This chain uses TRBV5-6 with TRBJ2-7, with 8 bases identical to TRBD2. Germline lookup yields CDR1 SGHDT and CDR2 YYEEEE. This CDR3 has 15 residues. V shed 4 bases, J shed 3 bases, and the junction held 9 bases outside the gene matches. The CDR3 DNA sequence: TGTGCCAGCAGCCTCCTCCCGCTAGCGGGCTACGAGCAGTACTTC. Translating gives CASSLLPLAGYEQYF.

This clone was detected only a few times. The chain combines TRBV7-9 with TRBJ2-7; D might be TRBD2 (5 bases). The CDR3 consists of 15 residues. V was clipped by 2 bases and J by 0 bases, with 11 bases between them. The V gene's germline CDR1 is SEHNR and CDR2 FQNEAQ (reference sequence). The CDR3 region is CASSLRAESSYEQYF. The CDR3 DNA follows: TGTGCCAGCAGCTTACGAGCGGAGAGCTCCTACGAGCAGTACTTC.

The CDR3 sequence: CASSQTDRENTEAFF. The CDR3 DNA reads as TGCGCCAGCAGCCAAACGGACAGGGAGAATACTGAAGCTTTCTTT. The V gene is TRBV4-1, the J gene TRBJ1-1; 8 positions match TRBD1. Trimming took 2 bases from V and 5 from J; bases not matched to a gene: 7. CDR1 is MGHRA, CDR2 YSYEKL, per germline. This CDR3 is built from 15 residues.

The chain couples TRBV11-2 to TRBJ2-3; 7 bases align to TRBD2. Per germline, CDR1 SGHAT and CDR2 FQNNGV. This CDR3 has 15 residues. The V gene end was trimmed by 3 bases and the J gene end by 2 bases; junction bases not matched to a gene: 5. CDR3 sequence (DNA): TGTGCCAGCAGCTTTGGAGCGGGAATCACAGATACGCAGTATTTT. It codes for CASSFGAGITDTQYF.

The chain links TRBV2 to TRBJ2-3; 8 bases match TRBD2. J was trimmed by 4 bases and V by 4 bases; bases with no gene match: 4. Germline V CDR1 and CDR2: SNHLY, FYNNEI. This CDR3 has 14 residues. The chain's CDR3 is CASSVSGVPDTQYF. As DNA, the CDR3 is TGTGCCAGCAGTGTTAGCGGGGTGCCAGATACGCAGTATTTT.

In this sample, this clone turned up a few times. This rearrangement joins TRBV2 to TRBJ1-1; the D is unclear. Trimming took 4 bases from V and 11 from J, leaving 14 bases between them. This CDR3 region has 12 residues. Germline CDR1 reads SNHLY; CDR2 reads FYNNEI. The CDR3 DNA reads as TGTGCCAGCAGTGGAGCAAGCTTCATGGCTTTCTTT. Translation: CASSGASFMAFF.